The 22 T cell receptor beta chains in this list originate from one sample, sequenced in a study of early stage breast cancer tumors (TCRdb year 2017). Libraries were built with the immunoSEQ multiplex PCR assay. Held by TCRdb, this immuneACCESS table contains in-frame sequences only and omits some clones. Under half of the omission traces to an unresolved V gene where checked; the cause of the rest is unknown. The sample contains more than 7,500 clones, about 70% of them found a single time. Clones ranked in the top ten supply roughly 15% of the sample. Input material: normal breast tissue next to the tumor. The receptors were gathered from a person in their 60s with breast cancer.

V usage is TRBV5-1 and J usage is TRBJ1-2; tentative D call: TRBD1 (5 bases). Germline CDR1 SGHRS, CDR2 YFSETQ. CDR3 length: 16 residues. Trimming shortened V by 4 bases and J by 0 bases, and 16 bases separated the two germline ends. CDR3: CASSGSAGNPNYGYTF. CDR3 bases: TGCGCCAGCAGCGGATCCGCAGGGAATCCTAACTATGGCTACACCTTC.

The chain carries TRBV7-2 and TRBJ1-4; 8 bases map to TRBD1. CDR1 SGHTA and CDR2 FQGNSA come from the germline V gene. The CDR3 loop spans 14 amino acids. The trim removed 2 bases at V and 7 bases at J, leaving 3 bases unmatched. The CDR3 reads CASSLQGAGEKLFF. In DNA form, the CDR3 reads TGTGCCAGCAGCTTACAGGGGGCGGGTGAAAAACTGTTTTTT.

This clone is categorized as medium-sized. V and J are TRBV19 and TRBJ1-5, with D perhaps TRBD1 (6 bases). Germline assignment: CDR1 LNHDA and CDR2 SQIVND (reference sequence). V dropped 7 bases and J dropped 7 bases, with 14 bases sitting between them. The CDR3 length is 13 residues. The DNA for the CDR3 is TGTGCCAGTACTGACAGGTTTTCGCAGCCCCAGCATTTT. Translated: CASTDRFSQPQHF.

V gene TRBV5-4 combines with J gene TRBJ1-2; D possibly corresponds to TRBD1 (6 bases). CDR3 length: 14 amino acids. Trimming shortened V by 4 bases and J by 10 bases, and 20 bases separated the two germline ends. The V gene's germline CDR1 is SGHNT and CDR2 YYREEE (reference sequence). CDR3 region: CASSQYQGFKDYTF. The CDR3 nucleotides read TGTGCCAGCAGCCAATATCAGGGGTTTAAGGACTACACCTTC.

The V and J genes are TRBV4-3 and TRBJ2-7, with D possibly TRBD1 on 5 matching bases. V lost 1 base to trimming and J lost 1 base, with 14 bases between them. The germline CDR1 and CDR2 sequences are LGHNA and YSLEER. The length of the CDR3 is 16 residues. CDR3 coding DNA: TGCGCCAGCAGCCAAGGGGTGACAGTTCATTCCTACGAGCAGTACTTC. Protein: CASSQGVTVHSYEQYF.

The chain is built from TRBV28 and TRBJ2-7, with 11 nucleotides matching TRBD2. V lost 5 bases to trimming and J lost 2 bases; unmatched junction nucleotides: 2. Germline V CDR1 and CDR2: MDHEN, SYDVKM. The CDR3 runs 14 residues. CDR3 nucleotide sequence: TGTGCCAGCAGTCTAGCGGGAGGAGCCTACGAGCAGTACTTC. Its translation is CASSLAGGAYEQYF.

The chain is built from TRBV9 and TRBJ2-3; TRBD2 matches 7 bases. Germline assignment: CDR1 SGDLS and CDR2 YYNGEE. V shed 4 bases and J 1 base; nucleotides not matched to a gene: 3. The CDR3 is 14 residues long. CDR3 residues: CASSRSGGTDTQYF. CDR3 in DNA: TGTGCCAGCAGCCGGAGCGGGGGCACAGATACGCAGTATTTT.

The J gene is TRBJ1-1, the V gene TRBV5-6; TRBD1 agrees at 9 bases. Germline CDR1 and CDR2: SGHDT and YYEEEE. Trimming cost V 4 bases and J 6 bases; bases outside gene matches: 13. This CDR3 is built from 16 residues. CDR3 sequence (DNA): TGTGCCAGCAGCCAAACTTTCGACAGGGGGAGTGCTGAAGCTTTCTTT. Translation gives CASSQTFDRGSAEAFF.

This clone was detected only once. The V call is TRBV9, the J call TRBJ1-1, with D unclear. CDR3 length equals 13 residues. Trimming took 2 bases from V and 5 from J, leaving 10 bases between them. Germline V gene sequence: CDR1 SGDLS, CDR2 YYNGEE. The CDR3 loop reads CASSVHAETEAFF. For the CDR3, the DNA is TGTGCCAGCAGCGTGCATGCGGAAACTGAAGCTTTCTTT.

This chain connects TRBV5-1 to TRBJ2-7; 11 nucleotides agree with TRBD2. Germline loops: CDR1 SGHRS, CDR2 YFSETQ. This CDR3 contains 19 residues. Unmatched junction bases numbered 17, after V lost 0 bases and J lost 6 bases. CDR3: CASSLASSGRSHRIREQYF. In DNA, the CDR3 is TGCGCCAGCAGCTTGGCGTCTAGCGGGAGGTCCCACCGAATCCGCGAGCAGTACTTC.

The chain links TRBV5-6 to TRBJ1-2; 8 nucleotides align to TRBD1. J gave up 3 bases and V 7 bases, and 14 bases lay outside the gene matches. In germline, CDR1 is SGHDT, CDR2 YYEEEE. The CDR3 contains 16 residues. In DNA, the CDR3 is TGTGCCAGCTCGTCTACGACAGGGGCGGCCTACTATGGCTACACCTTC. Translation: CASSSTTGAAYYGYTF. Variable domain in full (rest from reference TRBV5-6 and TRBJ1-2): DAGVTQSPTHLIKTRGQQVTLRCSPKSGHDTVSWYQQALGQGPQFIFQYYEEEERQRGNFPDRFSGHQFPNYSSELNVNALLLGDSALYLCASSSTTGAAYYGYTFGSGTRLTVV.

This chain connects TRBV5-6 to TRBJ1-5; D call uncertain. CDR3 size: 14 residues. V lost 0 bases, J lost 2 bases, and 6 bases lay in between. CDR1 and CDR2 from the germline V gene are SGHDT and YYEEEE. CDR3 sequence (DNA): TGTGCCAGCAGCTTGGTCGGGGGCAATCAGCCCCAGCATTTT. It codes for CASSLVGGNQPQHF.

By share, this clone ranks as medium-sized. This chain joins TRBV4-1 and TRBJ2-7; tentatively, D is TRBD1 (5 bases). V shed 4 bases and J shed 2 bases, with 18 bases lying between them. The CDR3 sequence is 16 residues long. Germline lookup yields CDR1 MGHRA and CDR2 YSYEKL. The CDR3 is CASSPSTDTSAYEQYF. CDR3 nucleotide sequence: TGCGCCAGCAGCCCCAGCACGGACACATCAGCCTACGAGCAGTACTTC.

This chain links TRBV6-5 with TRBJ1-2; a weak D match, TRBD1 (5 bases). The germline CDR1 and CDR2 sequences are MNHEY and SVGAGI. The CDR3 is made up of 13 amino acids. The germline V and J ends were trimmed by 7 bases and 5 bases, with 14 bases remaining between them. The DNA for the CDR3 is TGTGCCAGCACTAAAAAGGGGCTTTATGGCTACACCTTC. Its protein is CASTKKGLYGYTF.

V and J are TRBV18 and TRBJ2-7; 9 nucleotides align to TRBD1. Germline CDR1 KGHSH, CDR2 LQKENI. V trimming: 6 bases; J trimming: 5 bases; junction bases outside the gene matches: 8. The CDR3 loop spans 14 amino acids. In DNA form, the CDR3 reads TGTGCCAGCTCCTCTGCGGGACAGGGTAACGAGCAGTACTTC. Translated, it gives CASSSAGQGNEQYF.

The chain uses TRBV4-2 and TRBJ2-7, with 7 bases that match TRBD1. Germline V gene sequence: CDR1 LGHNA, CDR2 YNFKEQ. The CDR3 runs to 16 residues. After removal of 0 bases from V and 4 bases from J, the junction contained 9 bases not matched to a gene. CDR3 DNA: TGTGCCAGCAGCCAAGATGCTAACAGGGGTAGGTACGAGCAGTACTTC. This codes for CASSQDANRGRYEQYF.

This clone qualifies as medium-sized. The chain recombines TRBV14 with TRBJ2-1, with 9 bases lining up with TRBD2. V trimming: 4 bases; J trimming: 5 bases; junction bases outside the gene matches: 6. The CDR3 covers 15 residues. CDR1 is SGHDN, CDR2 FVKESK, per germline. In nucleotides, the CDR3 is TGTGCCAGCAGCCTAAAGACTAGCGGAAACAATGAGCAGTTCTTC. Translated: CASSLKTSGNNEQFF.

V is TRBV11-3 and J is TRBJ1-1, with 7 nucleotides matching TRBD1. After removal of 3 bases from V and 6 bases from J, the junction contained 1 base not matched to a gene. Germline V CDR1 and CDR2: SGHNT, YENEEA. The CDR3 spans 12 residues. The CDR3 is CASSLRGPEAFF. In nucleotides, the CDR3 is TGTGCCAGCAGCTTGAGGGGGCCTGAAGCTTTCTTT.

This clone was seen only once. This chain connects TRBV2 to TRBJ2-7, with D possibly TRBD1 on 6 matching bases. Germline assignment: CDR1 SNHLY and CDR2 FYNNEI. Trimming removed 6 bases from V and 5 bases from J, with 14 bases in between. The CDR3 runs 13 residues. DNA for the CDR3: TGTGCCAGCAGCGAACAGGGATTCAACGAGCAGTACTTC. Residues: CASSEQGFNEQYF. The entire variable domain, with the rest obtained from reference TRBV2 and TRBJ2-7, is as follows: EPEVTQTPSHQVTQMGQEVILRCVPISNHLYFYWYRQILGQKVEFLVSFYNNEISEKSEIFDDQFSVERPDGSNFTLKIRSTKLEDSAMYFCASSEQGFNEQYFGPGTRLTVT.

V gene TRBV4-3 combines with J gene TRBJ2-4; the match to TRBD2 covers 7 bases. Germline trimming cut 4 bases from V and 8 bases from J; bases unmatched to any gene: 17. CDR1 and CDR2 (germline): LGHNA, YSLEER. The CDR3 covers 17 residues. The DNA for the CDR3 is TGCGCCAGCAGCCCCCAGAAGTGGACGGGACGGGGGGACATTCAGTACTTC. This gives the protein CASSPQKWTGRGDIQYF.

The chain links TRBV5-1 to TRBJ2-7; possible D gene TRBD1, 7 bases. Germline lookup yields CDR1 SGHRS and CDR2 YFSETQ. V gave up 0 bases and J gave up 4 bases, with 14 bases separating them. This CDR3 contains 15 residues. CDR3 protein: CASSLDPGGIYEQYF. CDR3 DNA sequence: TGCGCCAGCAGCTTGGATCCAGGGGGGATTTACGAGCAGTACTTC.

The chain uses TRBV7-9 and TRBJ1-2, with TRBD1 as a possible D gene (5 bases). Germline CDR1 reads SEHNR; CDR2 reads FQNEAQ (reference sequence). The CDR3 contains 16 residues. V was pared by 5 bases and J by 4 bases, with 20 bases between. In DNA, the CDR3 is TGTGCCAGCAGCCCGTCAGGGTCTACCCGCCTCTATGGCTACACCTTC. Translating gives CASSPSGSTRLYGYTF.